This note documents a single T cell receptor beta chain sequence. The assay was immunoSEQ multiplex PCR, and TCRdb's table has in-frame clones only and misses some. This table holds over 200,000 clones, over 80% found once. The CDR3 is 15 amino acids. Per the germline V gene, CDR1 is KGHSH and CDR2 is LQKENI. Deletions cut 1 base from V and 2 bases from J, with 11 bases between. The data are from a study of cytomegalovirus exposure and HLA in healthy donors. The chain links TRBV18 to TRBJ1-2, with a weak D call TRBD1 (6 bases). Source material: PBMCs. The receptor was isolated from a woman aged 30 to 39 in good health and CMV-seropositive. The DNA for the CDR3 is TGTGCCAGCTCACCACAAGGACAGCTGAACTATGGCTACACCTTC. Translating it yields CASSPQGQLNYGYTF.